A single sample is the source of the 30 T cell receptor beta chains below, sequenced in a study of blood T cell repertoires in COVID-19. Method: immunoSEQ multiplex PCR; TCRdb's copy keeps in-frame clones and lacks some. Of about 120,000 clones in the sample, over 60% were seen once. The sample taken for sequencing was peripheral blood. The receptor source for this set is a human donor in a cohort sampled during active COVID-19.

This clone occurred a few times. The V gene is TRBV4-1, the J gene TRBJ2-7; 9 positions match TRBD1. CDR1 and CDR2 from the germline V gene are MGHRA and YSYEKL. The CDR3 has 19 residues. V lost 4 bases and J lost 0; bases outside the gene matches: 16. The CDR3 is CASSLRSGQGLSSSYEQYF. The CDR3, as DNA: TGCGCCAGCAGCCTACGGTCGGGACAGGGCCTTTCGAGCTCCTACGAGCAGTACTTC.

The rearrangement uses TRBV18 and TRBJ2-3; 8 bases match TRBD2. The V gene's germline CDR1 is KGHSH and CDR2 LQKENI. CDR3 size: 16 residues. J lost 0 bases, V lost 4 bases, and 6 bases had no gene match. DNA for the CDR3: TGTGCCAGCTCACGGACGGGGGGGATTAGCACAGATACGCAGTATTTT. Protein product: CASSRTGGISTDTQYF.

This clone was seen a handful of times. This CDR3 is CAWSGDRAYNEQFF. CDR3 DNA sequence: TGTGCCTGGAGTGGGGACAGGGCTTACAATGAGCAGTTCTTC. The rearrangement uses TRBV30 and TRBJ2-1, with 9 bases matching TRBD1. The CDR3 sequence is 14 residues long. CDR1 GTSNPN and CDR2 SVGIG come from the germline V gene (reference sequence). The V and J ends lost 1 base and 4 bases, in that order; junction bases with no gene match: 2.

V gene TRBV18 combines with J gene TRBJ2-1, with 7 bases matching TRBD2. CDR3 length equals 16 residues. V was clipped by 0 bases and J by 2 bases; unmatched bases: 4. Germline V gene sequence: CDR1 KGHSH, CDR2 LQKENI. The CDR3 here is CASSPPSGMAYNEQFF. CDR3 nucleotide sequence: TGTGCCAGCTCACCACCAAGCGGGATGGCCTACAATGAGCAGTTCTTC.

This clone has a single count. This chain links TRBV7-8 with TRBJ2-7; 16 nucleotides line up with TRBD2. Looked up from germline, CDR1 is SGHVS and CDR2 is FQNEAQ. The CDR3 has 18 residues. V shed 5 bases and J 5 bases; nucleotides not matched to a gene: 12. The CDR3 bases are TGTGCCAGCAGCCCCGCCGGGACTAGCGGGAGGGCCCCCAACGAGCAGTACTTC. It is translated as CASSPAGTSGRAPNEQYF.

The chain joins TRBV7-9 to TRBJ2-7; 8 bases are a match to TRBD1. The junction had 18 bases not matched to a gene; V was cut back by 5 bases and J by 0 bases. The CDR3 consists of 19 residues. Germline V gene data show CDR1 as SEHNR and CDR2 as FQNEAQ (reference sequence). CDR3 nucleotides: TGTGCCAGCAGCCCTTCAGGGGGCGAGGGGACTCACAGCTCCTACGAGCAGTACTTC. Translating it yields CASSPSGGEGTHSSYEQYF.

V and J are TRBV7-9 and TRBJ1-2; TRBD1 matches 8 bases. Trimming at V came to 4 bases and at J to 3 bases, leaving 1 base not matched to a gene. Germline CDR1 and CDR2: SEHNR and FQNEAQ (reference sequence). The CDR3 has 13 amino acids. In DNA, the CDR3 is TGTGCCAGCAGCTCGACAGGGGACTATGGCTACACCTTC. It yields the protein CASSSTGDYGYTF.

This clone was observed once. The rearrangement uses TRBV11-2 and TRBJ1-4; 8 bases are shared with TRBD1. Germline V gives CDR1 SGHAT, CDR2 FQNNGV. Unmatched junction bases numbered 6, after V lost 1 base and J lost 5 bases. This CDR3 is 16 amino acids long. The chain's CDR3 is CASSLVGQGKNEKLFF. DNA of the CDR3: TGTGCCAGCAGCTTAGTCGGACAGGGCAAAAATGAAAAACTGTTTTTT. Full variable domain (missing parts from reference TRBV11-2 and TRBJ1-4): EAGVAQSPRYKIIEKRQSVAFWCNPISGHATLYWYQQILGQGPKLLIQFQNNGVVDDSQLPKDRFSAERLKGVDSTLKIQPAKLEDSAVYLCASSLVGQGKNEKLFFGSGTQLSVL.

The gene calls are TRBV13 and TRBJ2-5; tentatively, D is TRBD2 (5 bases). Germline loops: CDR1 PRHDT, CDR2 FYEKMQ (reference sequence). CDR3 length equals 13 residues. V was cut by 5 bases and J by 4 bases, with 11 bases left in between. The CDR3 nucleotides read TGTGCCAGCAGCCCTGACCGGGGAGAGACCCAGTACTTC. Its translation is CASSPDRGETQYF.

Written as DNA, the CDR3 is TGTGCCAGCAGTCCGGGACACGACTCCTACGAGCAGTACTTC. As protein: CASSPGHDSYEQYF. The rearrangement links TRBV27 to TRBJ2-7; maybe TRBD1 (6 bases). V lost 5 bases, J lost 0 bases, and 11 bases lay in between. This CDR3 spans 14 amino acids. CDR1 is MNHEY and CDR2 is SMNVEV in the germline V gene (reference sequence).

This CDR3 is CAISPTPSGTGFTGELFF. CDR3 in DNA: TGTGCCATCAGTCCAACGCCCTCCGGGACAGGGTTCACCGGGGAGCTGTTTTTT. The V gene is TRBV10-3, the J gene TRBJ2-2; 9 bases line up with TRBD1. CDR3 length equals 18 residues. The V and J ends lost 5 bases and 4 bases, in that order; junction bases with no gene match: 14. Germline CDR1 is ENHRY and CDR2 is SYGVKD.

This chain joins TRBV19 and TRBJ1-5; no reliable D call. CDR3 length: 16 amino acids. Germline CDR1 is LNHDA and CDR2 is SQIVND (reference sequence). Deletions cut 6 bases from V and 3 bases from J, with 18 bases between. The CDR3 loop is CASRLDGQRDNQPQHF. In DNA form, the CDR3 reads TGTGCCAGTAGGCTCGACGGCCAGAGGGACAATCAGCCCCAGCATTTT.

The rearrangement joins TRBV25-1 to TRBJ2-7; no definite D call. Trimming removed 2 bases from V and 5 bases from J, with 10 bases in between. The CDR3 is made up of 13 amino acids. The V gene's germline CDR1 is MGHDK and CDR2 SYGVNS. As DNA, the CDR3 is TGTGCCAGCAGTGAAAGAGCACGGGACGAGCAGTACTTC. It codes for CASSERARDEQYF.

This clone was recorded a few times. V and J are TRBV29-1 and TRBJ1-3; a weak D match, TRBD1 (5 bases). The CDR3 loop spans 14 amino acids. The V end lost 3 bases, the J end lost 4 bases, and 13 bases lay between the germline ends. The germline gives CDR1 SQVTM, CDR2 ANQGSEA. CDR3 bases: TGCAGCGTTGAGGAAATGGGGGGAGGAAACACCATATATTTT. This sequence encodes CSVEEMGGGNTIYF.

The chain carries TRBV6-5 and TRBJ2-7, with D maybe TRBD1 (6 bases). This CDR3 has 13 residues. Trimming removed 6 bases from V and 5 bases from J, with 14 bases in between. Germline V gene data show CDR1 as MNHEY and CDR2 as SVGAGI. The CDR3 reads CASSRTGRNEQYF. The CDR3 nucleotides read TGTGCCAGCAGCCGCACAGGGAGAAACGAGCAGTACTTC.

The chain links TRBV7-9 to TRBJ2-7, with D unresolved. This CDR3 is built from 12 residues. Germline assignment: CDR1 SEHNR and CDR2 FQNEAQ (reference sequence). Trimming stripped 1 base from V and 5 bases from J, with 6 bases between. The CDR3 region has the DNA TGTGCCAGCAGCTTAGAAATAAACGAGCAGTACTTC. It codes for CASSLEINEQYF.

V gene TRBV2 combines with J gene TRBJ2-7; TRBD2 agrees at 8 bases. The CDR3 runs 13 residues. V shed 10 bases and J 6 bases; nucleotides not matched to a gene: 11. CDR1 SNHLY and CDR2 FYNNEI come from the germline V gene. Here the CDR3 DNA reads TGTGCCATCGAGGAGGGAGCGGGGGTCGAGCAGTACTTC. Encoded protein: CAIEEGAGVEQYF.

This clone came up once. The chain carries TRBV7-9 and TRBJ2-7, with D possibly TRBD1 on 5 matching bases. Deletions cut 2 bases from V and 0 bases from J, with 14 bases between. The CDR3 length is 16 residues. Germline values: CDR1 SEHNR, CDR2 FQNEAQ (reference sequence). The CDR3 is CASSLPTGAHSYEQYF. CDR3 DNA sequence: TGTGCCAGCAGCTTACCCACAGGAGCGCACTCCTACGAGCAGTACTTC.

The chain has TRBV5-5 and TRBJ2-7; 11 bases agree with TRBD2. V trimming: 3 bases; J trimming: 5 bases; junction bases outside the gene matches: 10. CDR1 and CDR2 (germline): SGHKS, YYEKEE (reference sequence). The CDR3 is made up of 16 amino acids. The CDR3 spells CASSSGTSGGGDEQYF. The CDR3 coding sequence is TGTGCCAGCAGCTCCGGGACTAGCGGAGGCGGGGACGAGCAGTACTTC.

The rearrangement joins TRBV3-1 (or the pseudogene TRBV3-2) to TRBJ2-7; 9 bases align to TRBD1. Germline assignment: CDR1 LGHDT and CDR2 YNNKEL (reference sequence). The CDR3 runs to 14 residues. The trim removed 3 bases at V and 6 bases at J, leaving 6 bases unmatched. The CDR3 bases are TGTGCCAGCAGCCACACAGGGGGCGAGTTCGAGCAGTACTTC. It specifies CASSHTGGEFEQYF.

The chain employs TRBV12-3 or TRBV12-4 and TRBJ2-7; D possibly corresponds to TRBD1 (6 bases). Trimming removed 7 bases from V and 4 bases from J, with 11 bases in between. This CDR3 is built from 12 residues. CDR3 nucleotides: TGTGCCAGCACCACTGACAGGTACGAGCAGTACTTC. Translating it yields CASTTDRYEQYF.

This clone was observed once. The chain recombines TRBV7-8 with TRBJ1-1; D might be TRBD1 (6 bases). CDR3 size: 14 residues. Germline V gives CDR1 SGHVS, CDR2 FQNEAQ. Trimming took off 5 bases at V and 3 bases at J, with 13 bases between the two ends. The CDR3 here is CASSRGGEDTEAFF. The CDR3 bases are TGTGCCAGCAGCAGAGGGGGGGAAGACACTGAAGCTTTCTTT.

The chain has TRBV30 and TRBJ1-2; tentative D call: TRBD1 (6 bases). V was trimmed by 2 bases and J by 1 base, leaving 11 bases between them. Germline V gene lookup returns CDR1 GTSNPN and CDR2 SVGIG (reference sequence). The CDR3 contains 14 residues. The CDR3 is CAWSLGANNYGYTF. The CDR3 DNA reads TGTGCCTGGAGTTTGGGGGCAAATAACTATGGCTACACCTTC.

The chain recombines TRBV11-3 with TRBJ2-3; perhaps TRBD2 as D (5 bases). In germline, CDR1 is SGHNT, CDR2 YENEEA. Trimming cost V 4 bases and J 6 bases, with 5 bases left between them. The CDR3 sequence is 11 residues long. DNA of the CDR3: TGTGCCAGCAGCTGGACTGATACGCAGTATTTT. It codes for CASSWTDTQYF.

CDR3 bases: TGTGCCACCAGTGATACACCGGGACTAGCGGGCCACTCTGGGGCCAACGTCCTGACTTTC. Protein: CATSDTPGLAGHSGANVLTF. The chain couples TRBV24-1 to TRBJ2-6; 12 nucleotides line up with TRBD2. Germline-derived CDR1 and CDR2 are KGHDR and SFDVKD. CDR3 size: 20 residues. J gave up 0 bases and V 3 bases, and 8 bases lay outside the gene matches.

This sequence joins TRBV11-3 and TRBJ1-6; 7 positions match TRBD1. The V segment lost 0 bases and the J segment 9 bases; nucleotides outside the gene matches: 14. Germline V gene lookup returns CDR1 SGHNT and CDR2 YENEEA. The CDR3 has 18 residues. In DNA form, the CDR3 reads TGTGCCAGCAGCTTAGATGGACAGGACCCGCGAAGGAGTTCACCCCTCCACTTT. As protein: CASSLDGQDPRRSSPLHF.

V is TRBV15 and J is TRBJ2-3; 10 positions agree with TRBD2. CDR3 length equals 16 residues. Germline-derived CDR1 and CDR2 are LNHNV and YYDKDF (reference sequence). V was pared by 1 base and J by 3 bases, with 4 bases of the junction left unmatched. The CDR3 here is CATSRGPGLATDTQYF. In DNA, the CDR3 is TGTGCCACCAGCAGAGGACCGGGACTAGCGACAGATACGCAGTATTTT.

The gene calls are TRBV7-6 and TRBJ1-2; D gene ambiguous. Germline loops: CDR1 SGHVS, CDR2 FNYEAQ. The germline V and J ends were trimmed by 2 bases and 4 bases, with 14 bases remaining between them. The CDR3 contains 15 residues. The CDR3 DNA follows: TGTGCCAGCAGCTTAACTGGTGCAGACTCCTATGGCTACACCTTC. Protein: CASSLTGADSYGYTF. Full variable domain (rest looked up from reference TRBV7-6 and TRBJ1-2): GAGVSQSPRYKVTKRGQDVALRCDPISGHVSLYWYRQALGQGPEFLTYFNYEAQQDKSGLPNDRFSAERPEGSISTLTIQRTEQRDSAMYRCASSLTGADSYGYTFGSGTRLTVV.

This clone was detected a few times. The genes are TRBV15 and TRBJ1-5; 7 bases align to TRBD1. CDR3 length: 15 residues. Losses at the gene ends were 2 bases for V and 3 bases for J; bases not matched to a gene: 4. Germline assignment: CDR1 LNHNV and CDR2 YYDKDF (reference sequence). This CDR3 reads CATSRRGQNNQPQHF. DNA for the CDR3: TGTGCCACCAGCAGACGGGGACAGAACAATCAGCCCCAGCATTTT.

This chain uses TRBV9 with TRBJ2-7; no reliable D call. Trimming removed 0 bases from V and 3 bases from J, with 10 bases in between. The CDR3 is made up of 14 amino acids. CDR1 and CDR2 (germline): SGDLS, YYNGEE. CDR3 bases: TGTGCCAGCAGCGTAGGGAGCCAACGCTACGAGCAGTACTTC. Protein: CASSVGSQRYEQYF.